This TCR beta chain was sequenced for a study of blood T cell repertoires in COVID-19. On the study more broadly: Material from acute and convalescent COVID-19 was sourced from the United States, Italy and Spain. From T cells, B-cell-depleted T cells, or PBMCs came the material, which was cDNA or gDNA.

Per the authors' pipeline: Quantification of nucleated cells was approximated via reference gene primer amplification. TCRdb's copy holds only in-frame clones and misses some; the assay was immunoSEQ multiplex PCR. The DNA was the basis for D and trimming; V, J and clone size are from that table. Of some 110,000 clones listed, roughly two thirds are singletons. V shed 0 bases and J 9 bases; nucleotides not matched to a gene: 7. In germline, CDR1 is SGHDT, CDR2 YYEEEE. The length of the CDR3 is 15 residues. The sequenced sample consisted of peripheral blood. The chain employs TRBV5-6 and TRBJ1-5; 9 bases match TRBD1. The clonotype originates from a human donor with acute or convalescent COVID-19. The donor label of this sample is uncertain. CDR3: CASSLGGQGLMPQHF. The CDR3 DNA reads as TGTGCCAGCAGCTTGGGGGGACAGGGCCTTATGCCCCAGCATTTT.